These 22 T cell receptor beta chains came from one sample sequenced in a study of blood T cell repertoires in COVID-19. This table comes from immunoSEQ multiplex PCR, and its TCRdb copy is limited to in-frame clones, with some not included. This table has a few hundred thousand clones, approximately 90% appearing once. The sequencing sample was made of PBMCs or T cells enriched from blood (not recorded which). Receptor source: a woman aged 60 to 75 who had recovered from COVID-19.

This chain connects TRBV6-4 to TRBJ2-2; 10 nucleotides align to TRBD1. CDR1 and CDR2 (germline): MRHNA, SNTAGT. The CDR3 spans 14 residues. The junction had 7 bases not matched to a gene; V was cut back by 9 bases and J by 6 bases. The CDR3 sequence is CASRGQGPAGELFF. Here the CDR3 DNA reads TGTGCCAGTCGGGGACAGGGGCCCGCCGGGGAGCTGTTTTTT.

CDR3 protein: CASSRPRGNTEAFF. In DNA form, the CDR3 reads TGTGCCAGCAGCCGCCCCCGGGGAAACACTGAAGCTTTCTTT. The chain is built from TRBV5-8 and TRBJ1-1; no clear D. This CDR3 contains 14 residues. The V end was cut by 4 bases, the J end by 2 bases, with 12 bases between. CDR1 is SGHTS, CDR2 YDEGEE, per germline.

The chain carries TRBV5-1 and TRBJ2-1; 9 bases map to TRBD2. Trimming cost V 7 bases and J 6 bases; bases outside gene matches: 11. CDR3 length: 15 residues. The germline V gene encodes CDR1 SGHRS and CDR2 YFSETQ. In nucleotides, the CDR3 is TGCGCCAGCTGGATGACTAGCGGCCCAGGCAATGAGCAGTTCTTC. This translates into CASWMTSGPGNEQFF.

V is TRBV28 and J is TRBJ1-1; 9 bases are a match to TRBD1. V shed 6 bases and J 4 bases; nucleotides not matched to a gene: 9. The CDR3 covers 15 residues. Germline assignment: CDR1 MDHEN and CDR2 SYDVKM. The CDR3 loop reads CASRPLQGASTEAFF. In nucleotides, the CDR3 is TGTGCCAGCAGACCCTTACAGGGGGCCTCCACTGAAGCTTTCTTT.

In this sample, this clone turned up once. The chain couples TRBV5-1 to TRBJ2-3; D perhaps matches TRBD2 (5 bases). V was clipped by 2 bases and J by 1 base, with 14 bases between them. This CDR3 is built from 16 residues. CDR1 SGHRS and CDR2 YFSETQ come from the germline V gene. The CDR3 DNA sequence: TGCGCCAGCAGCTTAGTTGCGCTAGCAGGCACAGATACGCAGTATTTT. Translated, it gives CASSLVALAGTDTQYF.

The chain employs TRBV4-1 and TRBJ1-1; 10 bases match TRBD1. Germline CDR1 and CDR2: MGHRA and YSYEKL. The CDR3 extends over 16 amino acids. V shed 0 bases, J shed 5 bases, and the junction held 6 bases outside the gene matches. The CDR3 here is CASSQDPRQGATEAFF. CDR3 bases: TGCGCCAGCAGCCAAGATCCCCGACAGGGGGCTACTGAAGCTTTCTTT.

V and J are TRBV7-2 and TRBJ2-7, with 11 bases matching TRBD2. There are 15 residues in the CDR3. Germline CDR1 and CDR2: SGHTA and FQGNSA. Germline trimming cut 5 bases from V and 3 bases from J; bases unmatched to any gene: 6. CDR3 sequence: CASSLSLAGGYEQYF. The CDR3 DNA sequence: TGTGCCAGCAGCCTATCCCTAGCGGGGGGCTACGAGCAGTACTTC. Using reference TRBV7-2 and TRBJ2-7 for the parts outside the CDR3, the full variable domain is GAGVSQSPSNKVTEKGKDVELRCDPISGHTALYWYRQSLGQGLEFLIYFQGNSAPDKSGLPSDRFSAERTGGSVSTLTIQRTQQEDSAVYLCASSLSLAGGYEQYFGPGTRLTVT.

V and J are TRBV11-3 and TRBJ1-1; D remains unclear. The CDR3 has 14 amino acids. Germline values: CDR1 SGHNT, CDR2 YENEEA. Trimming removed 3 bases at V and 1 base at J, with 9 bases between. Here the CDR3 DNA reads TGTGCCAGCAGCTTTCCGACGGGGAACACTGAAGCTTTCTTT. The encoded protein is CASSFPTGNTEAFF.

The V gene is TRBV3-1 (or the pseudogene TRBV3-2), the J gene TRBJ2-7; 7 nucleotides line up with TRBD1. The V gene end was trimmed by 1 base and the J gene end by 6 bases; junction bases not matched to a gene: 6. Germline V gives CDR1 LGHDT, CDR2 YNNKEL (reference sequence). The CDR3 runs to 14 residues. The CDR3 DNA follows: TGTGCCAGCAGCCAAGGTAAGGGGGCGACCGAGCAGTACGTC. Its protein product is CASSQGKGATEQYV.

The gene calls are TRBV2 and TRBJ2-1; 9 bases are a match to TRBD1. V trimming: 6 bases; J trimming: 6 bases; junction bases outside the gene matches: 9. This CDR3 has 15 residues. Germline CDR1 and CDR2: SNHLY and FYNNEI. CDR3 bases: TGTGCCAGCAGGGGAGGACAGGGGCTGGTCAATGAGCAGTTCTTC. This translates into CASRGGQGLVNEQFF.

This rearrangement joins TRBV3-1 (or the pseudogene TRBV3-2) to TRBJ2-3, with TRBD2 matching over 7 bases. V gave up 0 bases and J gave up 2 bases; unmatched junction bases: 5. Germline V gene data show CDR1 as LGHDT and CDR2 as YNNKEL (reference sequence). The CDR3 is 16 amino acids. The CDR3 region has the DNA TGTGCCAGCAGCCAAGAACCGGGACTACTCACAGATACGCAGTATTTT. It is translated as CASSQEPGLLTDTQYF.

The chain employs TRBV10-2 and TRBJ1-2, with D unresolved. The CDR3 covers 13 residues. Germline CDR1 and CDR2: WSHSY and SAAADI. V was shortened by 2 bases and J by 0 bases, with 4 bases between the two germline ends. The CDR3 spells CASSETPNYGYTF. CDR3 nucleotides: TGCGCCAGCAGTGAGACACCTAACTATGGCTACACCTTC.

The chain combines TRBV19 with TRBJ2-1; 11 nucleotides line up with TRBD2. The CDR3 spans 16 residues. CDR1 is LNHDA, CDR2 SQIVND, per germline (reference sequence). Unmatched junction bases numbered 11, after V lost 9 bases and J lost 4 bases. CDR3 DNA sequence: TGTGCCAGCCTACCGCTAGCGGGGGGAAAATACAATGAGCAGTTCTTC. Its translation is CASLPLAGGKYNEQFF.

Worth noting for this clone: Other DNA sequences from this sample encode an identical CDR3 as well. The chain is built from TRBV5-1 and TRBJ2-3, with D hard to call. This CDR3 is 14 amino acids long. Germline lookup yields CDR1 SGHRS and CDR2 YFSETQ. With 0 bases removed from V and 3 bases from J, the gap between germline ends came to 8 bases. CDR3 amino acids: CASSLELVTDTQYF. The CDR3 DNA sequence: TGCGCCAGCAGCTTGGAGCTAGTGACAGATACGCAGTATTTT.

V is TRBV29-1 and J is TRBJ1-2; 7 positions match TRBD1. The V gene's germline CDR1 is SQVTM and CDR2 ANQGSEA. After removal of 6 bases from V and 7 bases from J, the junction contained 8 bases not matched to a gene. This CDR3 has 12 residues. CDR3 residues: CSVHRGLTGYTF. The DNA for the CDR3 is TGCAGCGTCCACAGGGGTTTAACTGGCTACACCTTC.

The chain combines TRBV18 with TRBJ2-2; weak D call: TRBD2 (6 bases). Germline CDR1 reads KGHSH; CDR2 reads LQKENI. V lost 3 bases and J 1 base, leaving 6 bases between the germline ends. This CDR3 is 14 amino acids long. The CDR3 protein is CASSPRGNTGELFF. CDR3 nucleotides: TGTGCCAGCTCACCGCGGGGGAACACCGGGGAGCTGTTTTTT.

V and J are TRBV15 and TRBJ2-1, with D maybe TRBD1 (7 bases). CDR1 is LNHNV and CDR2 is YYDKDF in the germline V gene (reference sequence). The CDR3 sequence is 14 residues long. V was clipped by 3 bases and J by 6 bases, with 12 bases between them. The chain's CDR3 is CATSSYRGGNEQFF. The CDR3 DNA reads TGTGCCACCAGCAGTTACAGGGGAGGCAATGAGCAGTTCTTC.

DNA of the CDR3: TGTGCCAGCAGTTTAAGGAGGGAAGCTTTCTTT. This translates into CASSLRREAFF. This sequence joins TRBV12-3 or TRBV12-4 and TRBJ1-1, with D unresolved. Trimming took off 2 bases at V and 8 bases at J, with 6 bases between the two ends. This CDR3 region has 11 residues.

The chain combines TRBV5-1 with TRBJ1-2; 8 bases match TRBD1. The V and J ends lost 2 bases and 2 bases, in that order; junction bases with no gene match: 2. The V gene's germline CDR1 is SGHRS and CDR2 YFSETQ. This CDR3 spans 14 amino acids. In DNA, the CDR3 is TGCGCCAGCAGCTTCCAGGGGGCGAACTATGGCTACACCTTC. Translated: CASSFQGANYGYTF.

CDR3 DNA: TGCAGCGTTGTCGGTAGCGTCAACACCGGGGAGCTGTTTTTT. It yields the protein CSVVGSVNTGELFF. This chain uses TRBV29-1 with TRBJ2-2; possible D gene TRBD2, 5 bases. Germline loops: CDR1 SQVTM, CDR2 ANQGSEA. The CDR3 extends over 14 amino acids. Trimming pared 4 bases from V and 2 bases from J, leaving 11 bases between.

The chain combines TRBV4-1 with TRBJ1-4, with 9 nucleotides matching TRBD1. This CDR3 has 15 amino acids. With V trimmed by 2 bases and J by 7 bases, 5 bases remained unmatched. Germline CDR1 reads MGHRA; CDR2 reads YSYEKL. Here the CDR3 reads CASSQPQGASEKLFF. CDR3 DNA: TGCGCCAGCAGCCAACCACAGGGGGCGAGTGAAAAACTGTTTTTT.

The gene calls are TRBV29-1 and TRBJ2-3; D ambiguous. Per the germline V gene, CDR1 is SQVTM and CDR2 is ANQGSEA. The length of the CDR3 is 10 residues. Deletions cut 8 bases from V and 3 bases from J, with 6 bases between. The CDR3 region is CSTWTDTQYF. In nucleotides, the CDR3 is TGCAGCACTTGGACAGATACGCAGTATTTT.